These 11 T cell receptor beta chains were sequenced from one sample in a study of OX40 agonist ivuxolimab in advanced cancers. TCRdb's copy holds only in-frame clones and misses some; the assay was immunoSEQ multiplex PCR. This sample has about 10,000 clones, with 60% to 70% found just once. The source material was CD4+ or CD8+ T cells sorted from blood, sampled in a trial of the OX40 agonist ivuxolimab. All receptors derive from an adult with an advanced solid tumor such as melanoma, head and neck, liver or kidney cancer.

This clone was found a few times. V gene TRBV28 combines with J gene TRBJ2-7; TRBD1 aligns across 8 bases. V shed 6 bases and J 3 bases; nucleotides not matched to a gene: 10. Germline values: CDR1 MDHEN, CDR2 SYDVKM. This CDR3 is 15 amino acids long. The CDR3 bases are TGTGCCAGCAGGAACCGACAGGGGTTTCGCTACGAGCAGTACTTC. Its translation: CASRNRQGFRYEQYF.

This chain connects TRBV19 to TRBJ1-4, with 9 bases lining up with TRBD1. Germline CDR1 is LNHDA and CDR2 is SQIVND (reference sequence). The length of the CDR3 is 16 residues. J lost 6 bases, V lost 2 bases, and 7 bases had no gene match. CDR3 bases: TGTGCCAGTAGTATAATGGGAGGGACAGGGCATGAAAAACTGTTTTTT. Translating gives CASSIMGGTGHEKLFF.

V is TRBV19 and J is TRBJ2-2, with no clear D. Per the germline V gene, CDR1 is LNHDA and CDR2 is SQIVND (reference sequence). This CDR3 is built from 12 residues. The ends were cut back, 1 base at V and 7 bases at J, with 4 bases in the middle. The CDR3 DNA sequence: TGTGCCAGTAGTATAGGTGGCGGGGAGCTGTTTTTT. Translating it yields CASSIGGGELFF.

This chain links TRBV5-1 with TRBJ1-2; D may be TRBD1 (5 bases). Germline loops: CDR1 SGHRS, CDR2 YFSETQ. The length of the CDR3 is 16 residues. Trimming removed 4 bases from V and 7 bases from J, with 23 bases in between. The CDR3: CASSIRDLTGGFGYTF. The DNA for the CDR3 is TGCGCCAGCAGCATCCGGGACCTGACGGGCGGGTTTGGCTACACCTTC.

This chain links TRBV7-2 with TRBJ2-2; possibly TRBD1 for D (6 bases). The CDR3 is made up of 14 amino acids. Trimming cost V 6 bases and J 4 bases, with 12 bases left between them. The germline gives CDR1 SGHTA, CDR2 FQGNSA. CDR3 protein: CASRGTGFTGELFF. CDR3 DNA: TGTGCCAGCAGGGGTACAGGGTTCACCGGGGAGCTGTTTTTT.

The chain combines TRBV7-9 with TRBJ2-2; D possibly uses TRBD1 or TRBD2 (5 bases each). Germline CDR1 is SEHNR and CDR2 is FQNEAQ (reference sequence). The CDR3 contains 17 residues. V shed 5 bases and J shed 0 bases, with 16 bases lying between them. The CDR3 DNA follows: TGTGCCAGCAGCATTGGGACGGGTAAAACGAACACCGGGGAGCTGTTTTTT. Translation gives CASSIGTGKTNTGELFF.

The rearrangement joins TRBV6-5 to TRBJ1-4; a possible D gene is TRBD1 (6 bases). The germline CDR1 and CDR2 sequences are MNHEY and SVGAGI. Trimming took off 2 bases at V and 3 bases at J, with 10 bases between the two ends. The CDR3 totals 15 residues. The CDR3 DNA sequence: TGTGCCAGCAGTTACGTGGGGGCGTCTAATGAAAAACTGTTTTTT. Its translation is CASSYVGASNEKLFF.

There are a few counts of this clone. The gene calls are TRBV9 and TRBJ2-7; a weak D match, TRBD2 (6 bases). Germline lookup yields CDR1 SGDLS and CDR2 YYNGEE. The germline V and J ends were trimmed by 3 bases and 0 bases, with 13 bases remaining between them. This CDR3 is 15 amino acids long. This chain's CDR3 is CASSGRDGSSYEQYF. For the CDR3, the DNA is TGTGCCAGCAGCGGCAGGGACGGGAGCTCCTACGAGCAGTACTTC.

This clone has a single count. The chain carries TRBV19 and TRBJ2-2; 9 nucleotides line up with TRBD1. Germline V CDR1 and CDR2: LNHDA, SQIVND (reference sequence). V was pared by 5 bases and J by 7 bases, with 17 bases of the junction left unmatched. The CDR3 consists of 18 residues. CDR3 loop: CASSFHRGRGLKGGELFF. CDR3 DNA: TGTGCCAGTAGTTTCCACAGGGGGCGCGGGCTTAAGGGCGGGGAGCTGTTTTTT.

CDR3 DNA: TGTGCCACCAGCAGAGATCTCCCTAGACTAGCGGGAGAGGGAGAGACCCAGTACTTC. Amino acids: CATSRDLPRLAGEGETQYF. V is TRBV15 and J is TRBJ2-5; 12 bases match TRBD2. The CDR3 is 19 residues long. J gave up 4 bases and V 0 bases, and 12 bases lay outside the gene matches. Germline CDR1 LNHNV, CDR2 YYDKDF (reference sequence). Combining the CDR3 with reference TRBV15 and TRBJ2-5 gives the whole variable domain DAMVIQNPRYQVTQFGKPVTLSCSQTLNHNVMYWYQQKSSQAPKLLFHYYDKDFNNEADTPDNFQSRRPNTSFCFLDIRSPGLGDTAMYLCATSRDLPRLAGEGETQYFGPGTRLLVL.

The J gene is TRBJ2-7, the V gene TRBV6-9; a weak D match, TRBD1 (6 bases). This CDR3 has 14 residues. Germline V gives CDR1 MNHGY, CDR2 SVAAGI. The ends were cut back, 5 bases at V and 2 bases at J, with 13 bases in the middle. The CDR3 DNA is TGTGCCAGCAGTGACAGGCCAACGGCCTACGAGCAGTACTTC. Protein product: CASSDRPTAYEQYF.